A selection of T cell receptor beta chains follows, all from one sample in a study of CD4+ T cells in melanoma. Repertoires were generated with immunoSEQ multiplex PCR, while TCRdb's copy carries only in-frame clones and drops some. Here the sample spans tens of thousands of clones, about three quarters being singletons. The receptors were gathered from a human donor with melanoma. Each CDR3 is given without its conserved first and last residue. Fields, in order: CDR3 protein, V gene.

CDR3 protein: ARSPWSVTGDCGYT
V gene: TRBV5-3

CDR3 protein: ATSRDRARGGITEAF
V gene: TRBV15

CDR3 protein: ASSQAIYTGPGTEAF
V gene: TRBV14

CDR3 protein: ASSFGGAFAYNEQF
V gene: TRBV11-1

CDR3 protein: ATSRDPGTGGYEQY
V gene: TRBV15

CDR3 protein: ASSEEGRTTNEKLF
V gene: TRBV2

CDR3 protein: ATSILRGDNEKLF
V gene: TRBV15

CDR3 protein: ASSPRLGTGGSYEQY
V gene: TRBV7-2

CDR3 protein: ATSRVTGVGSNEQF
V gene: TRBV15

CDR3 protein: ASSGRSGGSGNTIY
V gene: TRBV6-1

CDR3 protein: ASSLWDPTGTGELF
V gene: TRBV18

CDR3 protein: SVGVYTEAF
V gene: TRBV29-1

CDR3 protein: ASSLQGRGYNEQF
V gene: TRBV27

CDR3 protein: AWRWGRGRNTIY
V gene: TRBV30

CDR3 protein: ASSLGFGQGQSNTQY
V gene: TRBV7-9

CDR3 protein: ASSQAVVGWSQH
V gene: TRBV4-3

CDR3 protein: ASSVSWAGELF
V gene: TRBV9

CDR3 protein: ASSAEHGNYEQY
V gene: TRBV9

CDR3 protein: GTARGRAYGYT
V gene: TRBV7-8

CDR3 protein: ASRGQGGLTGELF
V gene: TRBV27

CDR3 protein: ASTTPGLGYNEQF
V gene: TRBV19

CDR3 protein: ASSPRPPSAYNEQF
V gene: TRBV9

CDR3 protein: ASSLAPSRAGRDYEQY
V gene: TRBV5-1

CDR3 protein: ASSLGLAETQY
V gene: TRBV18

CDR3 protein: ASSFSEGQGGRMNTEAF
V gene: TRBV7-8

CDR3 protein: ASSRPGAPASEAF
V gene: TRBV6-5

CDR3 protein: ASSRLSVPYNEQF
V gene: TRBV5-1

CDR3 protein: ASAGRGVRVPNYGYT
V gene: TRBV2

CDR3 protein: ASRFPTVGGGTDTQY
V gene: TRBV2

CDR3 protein: ASSLAFRDTEAF
V gene: TRBV11-1

CDR3 protein: ASRLAGGPTDTQY
V gene: TRBV7-2

CDR3 protein: ASSSQGAGPQY
V gene: TRBV11-2

CDR3 protein: ASSERTAGGTQY
V gene: TRBV9

CDR3 protein: ASSLRNTNTEAF
V gene: TRBV7-9

CDR3 protein: ASSKTGGLYNEQF
V gene: TRBV7-9

CDR3 protein: ASRLTNQPQH
V gene: TRBV28

CDR3 protein: ASSPPQVRDREWYTDEQF
V gene: TRBV18

CDR3 protein: ASSSEGTAAEAF
V gene: TRBV5-4

CDR3 protein: AWSVKSWGNEETQY
V gene: TRBV30

CDR3 protein: ASSIRGPNQPQH
V gene: TRBV19

CDR3 protein: ASSSGSRGTNEKLF
V gene: TRBV5-1

CDR3 protein: ASSFAPGHRIYEQY
V gene: TRBV21-1

CDR3 protein: SVGGLAGDPYEQY
V gene: TRBV29-1

CDR3 protein: ASMRNTEAF
V gene: TRBV7-9

CDR3 protein: ASSLAVQGTQY
V gene: TRBV7-7

CDR3 protein: ASSHGRDRVMATQY
V gene: TRBV5-4